The clone carrying this T cell receptor (beta chain) was observed many times. The CDR3 has 16 residues. Per the germline V gene, CDR1 is LGHNA and CDR2 is YNFKEQ. With 4 bases clipped from V and 2 bases from J, the junction kept 5 bases outside the gene matches. The record originates from a study of spatial heterogeneity in lung cancer. In TCRdb, the 5' RACE reads were re-called with MiXCR into one record per CDR3 protein. The table shows about 80,000 distinct CDR3 sequences, with about 7.8% occurring only once. Time point indicated: sample taken at primary tumor resection. This TCR derives from a male donor with early-stage non-small cell lung cancer. J is TRBJ2-2 and V is TRBV4-2, with TRBD2 matching over 9 bases. This specimen consisted of PBMCs, obtained at surgery. In nucleotides, the CDR3 is TGTGCCAGCAGCCGACGACTAGCGGAAAACACCGGGGAGCTGTTTTTT. Residues: CASSRRLAENTGELFF.